What follows are 12 T cell receptor beta chains derived from one specimen sequenced in a study of shared clonotypes between healthy human individuals. TCRdb's copy holds only in-frame clones and misses some; the assay was immunoSEQ multiplex PCR. The table has 1,500,000 or so clones, approximately 98.5% seen once. Sequences were obtained from naive CD4+ T cells sorted from blood. The sample's subset: CD45RA+ positively selected. The source of these receptors is a man in his thirties or forties in good health.

The genes are TRBV5-1 and TRBJ2-7; D ambiguous. This CDR3 spans 13 amino acids. V lost 7 bases and J lost 0, with 11 bases in between. In germline, CDR1 is SGHRS, CDR2 YFSETQ. In nucleotides, the CDR3 is TGCGCCAGCGGAAAACAGAGCTCCTACGAGCAGTACTTC. Amino acids: CASGKQSSYEQYF. Full variable domain (remainder filled in from reference TRBV5-1 and TRBJ2-7): KAGVTQTPRYLIKTRGQQVTLSCSPISGHRSVSWYQQTPGQGLQFLFEYFSETQRNKGNFPGRFSGRQFSNSRSEMNVSTLELGDSALYLCASGKQSSYEQYFGPGTRLTVT.

The chain has TRBV6-5 and TRBJ2-5, with 9 bases lining up with TRBD1. Per germline, CDR1 MNHEY and CDR2 SVGAGI. This CDR3 spans 15 amino acids. V trimming: 5 bases; J trimming: 5 bases; junction bases outside the gene matches: 9. CDR3 protein: CASSRGTGRGETQYF. The CDR3 nucleotides are TGTGCCAGCAGTAGAGGGACAGGGAGAGGCGAGACCCAGTACTTC.

The table lists this clone with a count of one. The rearrangement links TRBV20-1 to TRBJ2-5, with 7 positions matching TRBD2. The germline gives CDR1 DFQATT, CDR2 SNEGSKA (reference sequence). The CDR3 has 11 amino acids. V lost 6 bases and J lost 5; bases outside the gene matches: 3. This CDR3 is CSAWGGETQYF. As DNA, the CDR3 is TGCAGTGCCTGGGGGGGTGAGACCCAGTACTTC.

V is TRBV28 and J is TRBJ2-3; TRBD2 is a possible D gene (5 bases). Germline values: CDR1 MDHEN, CDR2 SYDVKM. This CDR3 has 14 residues. Trimming cost V 5 bases and J 0 bases, with 9 bases left between them. The CDR3 reads CASSPPGSTDTQYF. In DNA form, the CDR3 reads TGTGCCAGCAGTCCGCCGGGAAGCACAGATACGCAGTATTTT. Filled out from reference TRBV28 and TRBJ2-3, the complete variable domain reads DVKVTQSSRYLVKRTGEKVFLECVQDMDHENMFWYRQDPGLGLRLIYFSYDVKMKEKGDIPEGYSVSREKKERFSLILESASTNQTSMYLCASSPPGSTDTQYFGPGTRLTVL.

The J gene is TRBJ2-7, the V gene TRBV7-9; 9 nucleotides match TRBD2. Germline V gene data show CDR1 as SEHNR and CDR2 as FQNEAQ (reference sequence). CDR3 length equals 16 residues. V lost 5 bases to trimming and J lost 3 bases; unmatched junction nucleotides: 11. The CDR3, as DNA: TGTGCCAGCAGCCTTAGCGGGAGCTCGCCAGGCTACGAGCAGTACTTC. Translation gives CASSLSGSSPGYEQYF.

V and J are TRBV2 and TRBJ2-7; D unresolved. Germline lookup yields CDR1 SNHLY and CDR2 FYNNEI. CDR3 length equals 13 residues. V was shortened by 7 bases and J by 6 bases, with 16 bases between the two germline ends. Here the CDR3 DNA reads TGTGCCAGCATTGCTGAAACCCCGCTCGAGCAGTACTTC. It translates to CASIAETPLEQYF. The whole variable domain, filled in from reference TRBV2 and TRBJ2-7, reads EPEVTQTPSHQVTQMGQEVILRCVPISNHLYFYWYRQILGQKVEFLVSFYNNEISEKSEIFDDQFSVERPDGSNFTLKIRSTKLEDSAMYFCASIAETPLEQYFGPGTRLTVT.

V and J are TRBV6-5 and TRBJ1-2; possible D gene TRBD1, 5 bases. With 8 bases removed from V and 8 bases from J, the gap between germline ends came to 12 bases. CDR1 is MNHEY and CDR2 is SVGAGI in the germline V gene. The CDR3 spans 11 residues. This chain's CDR3 is CASGQGQGYTF. The CDR3 DNA reads as TGTGCCAGCGGTCAGGGTCAAGGCTACACCTTC.

V gene TRBV29-1 combines with J gene TRBJ2-1; the D is unclear. The CDR3 loop spans 11 amino acids. Germline V gene lookup returns CDR1 SQVTM and CDR2 ANQGSEA. The V end lost 7 bases, the J end lost 5 bases, and 9 bases lay between the germline ends. The CDR3 DNA reads TGCAGCGGTACTCCAAACAATGAGCAGTTCTTC. It translates to CSGTPNNEQFF.

The rearrangement uses TRBV6-5 and TRBJ2-1; the D gene could be TRBD1 or TRBD2 (5 bases each). The CDR3 has 14 residues. Germline-derived CDR1 and CDR2 are MNHEY and SVGAGI. The V end lost 3 bases, the J end lost 9 bases, and 15 bases lay between the germline ends. The CDR3 loop reads CASSYFREGSEQFF. The CDR3, as DNA: TGTGCCAGCAGTTATTTTAGAGAGGGGAGTGAGCAGTTCTTC.

This chain joins TRBV6-5 and TRBJ1-2, with a weak D call TRBD1 (5 bases). The germline V gene encodes CDR1 MNHEY and CDR2 SVGAGI. The ends were cut back, 6 bases at V and 5 bases at J, with 16 bases in the middle. This CDR3 contains 14 residues. In DNA, the CDR3 is TGTGCCAGCAGACCCGGGGGACTGATTTATGGCTACACCTTC. As protein: CASRPGGLIYGYTF.

The V and J genes are TRBV2 and TRBJ2-1, with D tentatively TRBD2 (5 bases). V was pared by 4 bases and J by 10 bases, with 20 bases between. From germline, CDR1 is SNHLY and CDR2 FYNNEI. The CDR3 sequence is 15 residues long. CDR3 amino acids: CASSGKPSPNVEQFF. The CDR3 region has the DNA TGTGCCAGCAGTGGCAAACCTAGCCCAAATGTCGAGCAGTTCTTC.

The chain joins TRBV5-6 to TRBJ1-5; D might be TRBD1 (5 bases). Germline CDR1 SGHDT, CDR2 YYEEEE. V was clipped by 4 bases and J by 4 bases, with 15 bases between them. The CDR3 is made up of 15 amino acids. The CDR3 DNA is TGTGCCAGCAGCGCCTTCCAGGGTCTGAATCAGCCCCAGCATTTT. This encodes CASSAFQGLNQPQHF.